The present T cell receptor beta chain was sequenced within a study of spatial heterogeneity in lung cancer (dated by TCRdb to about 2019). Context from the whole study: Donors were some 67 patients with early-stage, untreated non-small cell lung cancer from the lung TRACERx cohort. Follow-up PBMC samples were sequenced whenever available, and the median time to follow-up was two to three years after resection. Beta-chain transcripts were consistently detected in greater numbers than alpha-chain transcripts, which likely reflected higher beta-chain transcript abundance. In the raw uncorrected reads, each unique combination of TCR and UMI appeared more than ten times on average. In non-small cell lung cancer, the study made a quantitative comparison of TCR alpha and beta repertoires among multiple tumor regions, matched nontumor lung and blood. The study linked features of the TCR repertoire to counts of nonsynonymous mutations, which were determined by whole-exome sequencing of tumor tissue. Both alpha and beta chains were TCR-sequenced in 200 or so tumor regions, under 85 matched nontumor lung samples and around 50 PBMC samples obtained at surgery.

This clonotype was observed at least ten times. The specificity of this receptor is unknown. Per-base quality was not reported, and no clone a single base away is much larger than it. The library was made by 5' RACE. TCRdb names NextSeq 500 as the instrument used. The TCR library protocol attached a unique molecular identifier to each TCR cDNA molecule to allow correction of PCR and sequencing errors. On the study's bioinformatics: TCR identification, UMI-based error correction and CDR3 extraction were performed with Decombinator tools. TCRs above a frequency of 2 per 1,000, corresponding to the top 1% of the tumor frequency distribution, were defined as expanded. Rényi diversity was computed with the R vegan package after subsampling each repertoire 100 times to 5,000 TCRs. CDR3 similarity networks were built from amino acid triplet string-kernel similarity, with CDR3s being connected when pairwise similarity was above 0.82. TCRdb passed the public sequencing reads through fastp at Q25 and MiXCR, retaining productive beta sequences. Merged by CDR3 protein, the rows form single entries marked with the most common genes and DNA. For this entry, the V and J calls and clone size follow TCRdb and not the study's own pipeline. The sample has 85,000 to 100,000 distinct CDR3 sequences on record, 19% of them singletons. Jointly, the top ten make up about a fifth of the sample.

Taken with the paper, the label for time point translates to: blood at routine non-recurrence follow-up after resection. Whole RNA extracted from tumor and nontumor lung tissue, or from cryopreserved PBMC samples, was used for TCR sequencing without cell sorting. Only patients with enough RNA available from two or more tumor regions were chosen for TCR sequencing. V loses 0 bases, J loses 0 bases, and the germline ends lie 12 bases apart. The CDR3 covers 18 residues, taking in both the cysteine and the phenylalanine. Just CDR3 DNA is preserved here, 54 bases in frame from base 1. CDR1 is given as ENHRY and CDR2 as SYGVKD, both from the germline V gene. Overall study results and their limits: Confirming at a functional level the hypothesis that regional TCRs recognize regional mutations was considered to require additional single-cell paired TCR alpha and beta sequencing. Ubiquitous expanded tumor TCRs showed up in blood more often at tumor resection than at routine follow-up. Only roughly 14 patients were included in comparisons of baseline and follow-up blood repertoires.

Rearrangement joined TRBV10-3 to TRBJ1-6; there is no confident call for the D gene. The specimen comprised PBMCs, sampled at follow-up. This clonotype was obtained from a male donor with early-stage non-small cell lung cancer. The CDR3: CAISESPAEGSYNSPLHF. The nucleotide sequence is TGTGCCATCAGTGAGTCGCCCGCCGAGGGCTCCTATAATTCACCCCTCCACTTT.